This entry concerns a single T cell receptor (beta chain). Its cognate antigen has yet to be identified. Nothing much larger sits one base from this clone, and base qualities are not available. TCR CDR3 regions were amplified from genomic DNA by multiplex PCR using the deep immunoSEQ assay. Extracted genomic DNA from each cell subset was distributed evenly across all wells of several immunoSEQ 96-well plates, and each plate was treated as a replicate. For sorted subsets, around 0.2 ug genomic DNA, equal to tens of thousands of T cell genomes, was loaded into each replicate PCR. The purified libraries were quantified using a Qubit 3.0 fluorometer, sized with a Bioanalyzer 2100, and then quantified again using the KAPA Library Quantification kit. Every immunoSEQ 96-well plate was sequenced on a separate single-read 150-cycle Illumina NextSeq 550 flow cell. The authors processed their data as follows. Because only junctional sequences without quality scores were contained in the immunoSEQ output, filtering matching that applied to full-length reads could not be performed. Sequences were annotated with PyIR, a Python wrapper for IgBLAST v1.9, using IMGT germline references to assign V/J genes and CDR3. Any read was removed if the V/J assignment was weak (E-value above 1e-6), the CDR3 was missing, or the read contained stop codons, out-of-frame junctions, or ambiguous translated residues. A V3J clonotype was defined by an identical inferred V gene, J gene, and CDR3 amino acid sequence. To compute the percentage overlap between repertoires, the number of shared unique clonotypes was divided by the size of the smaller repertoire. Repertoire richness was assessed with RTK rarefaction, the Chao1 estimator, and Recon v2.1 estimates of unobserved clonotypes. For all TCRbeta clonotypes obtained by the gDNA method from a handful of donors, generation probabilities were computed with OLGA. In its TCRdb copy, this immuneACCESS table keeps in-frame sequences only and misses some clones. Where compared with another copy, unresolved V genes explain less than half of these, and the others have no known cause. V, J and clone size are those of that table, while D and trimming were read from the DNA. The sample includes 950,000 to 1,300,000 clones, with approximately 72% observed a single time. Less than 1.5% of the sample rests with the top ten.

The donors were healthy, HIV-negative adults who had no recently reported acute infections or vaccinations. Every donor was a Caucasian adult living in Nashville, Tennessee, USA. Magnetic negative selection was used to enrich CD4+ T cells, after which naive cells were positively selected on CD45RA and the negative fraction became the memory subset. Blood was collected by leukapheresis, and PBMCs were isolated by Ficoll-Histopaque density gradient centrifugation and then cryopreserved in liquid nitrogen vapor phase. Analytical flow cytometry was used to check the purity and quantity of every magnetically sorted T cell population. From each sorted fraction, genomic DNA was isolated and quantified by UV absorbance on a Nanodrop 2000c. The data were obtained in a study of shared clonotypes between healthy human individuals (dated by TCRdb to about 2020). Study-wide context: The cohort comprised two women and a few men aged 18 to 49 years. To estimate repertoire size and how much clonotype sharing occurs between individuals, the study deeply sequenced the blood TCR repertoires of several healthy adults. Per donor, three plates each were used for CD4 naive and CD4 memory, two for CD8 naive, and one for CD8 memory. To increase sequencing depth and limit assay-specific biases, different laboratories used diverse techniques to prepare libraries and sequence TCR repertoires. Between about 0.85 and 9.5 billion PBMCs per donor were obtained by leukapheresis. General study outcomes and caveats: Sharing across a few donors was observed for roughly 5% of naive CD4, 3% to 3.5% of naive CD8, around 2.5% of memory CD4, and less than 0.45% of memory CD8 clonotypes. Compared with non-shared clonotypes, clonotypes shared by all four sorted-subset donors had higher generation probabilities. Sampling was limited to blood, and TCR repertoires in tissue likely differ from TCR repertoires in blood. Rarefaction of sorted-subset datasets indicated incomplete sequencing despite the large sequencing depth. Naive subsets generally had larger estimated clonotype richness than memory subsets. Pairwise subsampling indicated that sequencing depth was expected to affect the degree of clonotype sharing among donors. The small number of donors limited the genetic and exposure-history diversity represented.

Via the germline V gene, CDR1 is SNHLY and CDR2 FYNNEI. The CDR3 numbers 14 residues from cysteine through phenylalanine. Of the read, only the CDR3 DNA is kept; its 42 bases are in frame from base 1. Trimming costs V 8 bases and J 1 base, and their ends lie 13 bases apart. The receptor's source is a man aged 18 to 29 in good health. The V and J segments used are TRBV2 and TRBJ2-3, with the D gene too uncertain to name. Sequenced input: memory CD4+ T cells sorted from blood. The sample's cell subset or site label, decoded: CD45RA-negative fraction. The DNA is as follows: TGTGCCAGCTCCCAGCAGTGGGGCACAGATACGCAGTATTTT. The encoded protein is CASSQQWGTDTQYF.